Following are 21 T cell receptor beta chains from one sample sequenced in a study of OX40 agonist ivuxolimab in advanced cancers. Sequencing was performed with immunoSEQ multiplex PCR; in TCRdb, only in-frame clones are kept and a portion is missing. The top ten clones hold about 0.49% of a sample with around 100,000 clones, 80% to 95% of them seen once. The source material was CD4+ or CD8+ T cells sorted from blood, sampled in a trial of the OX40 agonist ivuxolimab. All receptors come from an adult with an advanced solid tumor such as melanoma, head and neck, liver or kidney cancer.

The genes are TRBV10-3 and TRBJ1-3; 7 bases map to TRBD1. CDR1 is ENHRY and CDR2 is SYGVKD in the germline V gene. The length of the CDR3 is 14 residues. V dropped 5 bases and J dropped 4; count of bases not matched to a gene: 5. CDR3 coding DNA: TGTGCCATCAGTCGATGGACAGGAGGAAACACCATATATTTT. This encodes CAISRWTGGNTIYF.

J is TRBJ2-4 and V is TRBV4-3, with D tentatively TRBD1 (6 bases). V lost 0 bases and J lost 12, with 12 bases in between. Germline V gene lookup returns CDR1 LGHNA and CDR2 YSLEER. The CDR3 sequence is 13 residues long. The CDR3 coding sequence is TGCGCCAGCAGCCAAGATAGGGGGAGTGATCAGTACTTC. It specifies CASSQDRGSDQYF.

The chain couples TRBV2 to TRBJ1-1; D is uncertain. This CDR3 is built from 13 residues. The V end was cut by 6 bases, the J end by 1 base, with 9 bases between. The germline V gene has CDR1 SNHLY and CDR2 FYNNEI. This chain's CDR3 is CASSALENTEAFF. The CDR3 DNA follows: TGTGCCAGCAGCGCACTCGAGAACACTGAAGCTTTCTTT.

CDR3 loop: CASSPRVAGALEQYF. The CDR3 DNA reads as TGTGCCAGCAGTCCCCGGGTAGCGGGAGCCCTAGAGCAGTACTTC. This rearrangement joins TRBV27 to TRBJ2-7, with 9 bases lining up with TRBD2. Germline CDR1 and CDR2: MNHEY and SMNVEV (reference sequence). The CDR3 extends over 15 amino acids. J lost 7 bases, V lost 5 bases, and 12 bases had no gene match.

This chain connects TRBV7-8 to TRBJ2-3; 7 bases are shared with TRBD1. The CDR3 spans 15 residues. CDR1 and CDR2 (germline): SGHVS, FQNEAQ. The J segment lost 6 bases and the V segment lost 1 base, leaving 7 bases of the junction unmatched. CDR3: CASSLVGGRMDTQYF. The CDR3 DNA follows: TGTGCCAGCAGCTTAGTAGGGGGCCGAATGGATACGCAGTATTTT.

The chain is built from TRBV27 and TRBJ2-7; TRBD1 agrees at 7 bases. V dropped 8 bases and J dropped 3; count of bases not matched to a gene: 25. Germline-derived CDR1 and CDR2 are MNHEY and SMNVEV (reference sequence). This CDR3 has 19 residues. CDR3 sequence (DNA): TGTGCCAGCTTATGTGAACAGGGGAGTCCCGGGGCCTTTTTCTACGAGCAGTACTTC. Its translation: CASLCEQGSPGAFFYEQYF.

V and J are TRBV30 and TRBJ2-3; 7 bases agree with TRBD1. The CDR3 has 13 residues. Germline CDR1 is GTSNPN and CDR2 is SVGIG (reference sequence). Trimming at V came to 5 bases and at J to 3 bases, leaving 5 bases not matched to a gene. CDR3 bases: TGTGCCTGGGCGACAGGGTCTACAGATACGCAGTATTTT. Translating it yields CAWATGSTDTQYF.

The DNA of the CDR3 is TGTGCCAGTACCCGCCAGGGACAGGGAATCGGAAAACTGTTTTTT. Its translation: CASTRQGQGIGKLFF. This chain uses TRBV19 with TRBJ1-4; TRBD1 matches 9 bases. Germline-derived CDR1 and CDR2 are LNHDA and SQIVND (reference sequence). The CDR3 length is 15 residues. With V trimmed by 7 bases and J by 10 bases, 13 bases remained unmatched.

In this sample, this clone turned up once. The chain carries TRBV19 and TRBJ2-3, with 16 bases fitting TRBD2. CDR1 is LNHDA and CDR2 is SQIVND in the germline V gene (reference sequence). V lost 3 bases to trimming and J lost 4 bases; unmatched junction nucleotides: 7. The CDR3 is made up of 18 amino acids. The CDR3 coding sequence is TGTGCCAGTAGTATTGTGGGACTAGCGGGAGGGCCGGCAGATACGCAGTATTTT. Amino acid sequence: CASSIVGLAGGPADTQYF.

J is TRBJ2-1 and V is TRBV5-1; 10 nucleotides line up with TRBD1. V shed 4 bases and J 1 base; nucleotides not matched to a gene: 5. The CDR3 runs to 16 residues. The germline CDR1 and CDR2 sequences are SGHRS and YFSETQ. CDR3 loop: CASSPPGQGSYNEQFF. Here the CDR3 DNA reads TGCGCCAGCAGCCCCCCGGGACAGGGGTCCTACAATGAGCAGTTCTTC.

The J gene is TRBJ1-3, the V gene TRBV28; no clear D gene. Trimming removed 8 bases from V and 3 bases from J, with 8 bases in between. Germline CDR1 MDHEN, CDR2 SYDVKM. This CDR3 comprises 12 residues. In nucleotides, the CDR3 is TGTGCCAGCGGAATGGGTGGAAACACCATATATTTT. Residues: CASGMGGNTIYF. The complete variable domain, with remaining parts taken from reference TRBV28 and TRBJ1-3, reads DVKVTQSSRYLVKRTGEKVFLECVQDMDHENMFWYRQDPGLGLRLIYFSYDVKMKEKGDIPEGYSVSREKKERFSLILESASTNQTSMYLCASGMGGNTIYFGEGSWLTVV.

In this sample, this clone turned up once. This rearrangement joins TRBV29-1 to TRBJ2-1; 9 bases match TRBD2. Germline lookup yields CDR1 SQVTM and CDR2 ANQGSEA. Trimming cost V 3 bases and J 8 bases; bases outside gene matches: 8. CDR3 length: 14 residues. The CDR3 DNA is TGCAGCGTTGAGGGCGGGAGGGTGGTGGATGAGCAGTTCTTC. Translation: CSVEGGRVVDEQFF.

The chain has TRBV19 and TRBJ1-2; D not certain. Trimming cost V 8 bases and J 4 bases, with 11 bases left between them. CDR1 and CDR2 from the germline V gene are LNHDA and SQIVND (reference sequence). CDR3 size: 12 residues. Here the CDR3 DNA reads TGTGCCAGTTTGCGGACGGGCTATGGCTACACCTTC. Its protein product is CASLRTGYGYTF.

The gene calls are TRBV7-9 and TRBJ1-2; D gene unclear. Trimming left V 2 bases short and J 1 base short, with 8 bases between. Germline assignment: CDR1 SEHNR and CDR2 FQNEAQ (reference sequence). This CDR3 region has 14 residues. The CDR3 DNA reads TGTGCCAGCAGCTTAACCGGAATTAACTATGGCTACACCTTC. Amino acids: CASSLTGINYGYTF. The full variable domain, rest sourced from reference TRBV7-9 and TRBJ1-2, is DTGVSQNPRHKITKRGQNVTFRCDPISEHNRLYWYRQTLGQGPEFLTYFQNEAQLEKSRLLSDRFSAERPKGSFSTLEIQRTEQGDSAMYLCASSLTGINYGYTFGSGTRLTVV.

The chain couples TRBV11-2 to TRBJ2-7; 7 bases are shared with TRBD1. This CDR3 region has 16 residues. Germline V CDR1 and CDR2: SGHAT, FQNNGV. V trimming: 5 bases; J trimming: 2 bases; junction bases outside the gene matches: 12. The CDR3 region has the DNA TGTGCCAGCAGCCTTTTCGAGGACAGGCCTACCTACGAGCAGTACTTC. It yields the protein CASSLFEDRPTYEQYF.

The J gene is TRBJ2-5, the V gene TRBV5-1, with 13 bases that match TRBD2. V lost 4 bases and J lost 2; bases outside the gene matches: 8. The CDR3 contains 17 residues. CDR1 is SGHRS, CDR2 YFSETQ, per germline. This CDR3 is CASSLPGLAGSQETQYF. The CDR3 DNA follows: TGCGCCAGCAGCCTACCGGGACTAGCGGGATCACAAGAGACCCAGTACTTC. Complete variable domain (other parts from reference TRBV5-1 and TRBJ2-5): KAGVTQTPRYLIKTRGQQVTLSCSPISGHRSVSWYQQTPGQGLQFLFEYFSETQRNKGNFPGRFSGRQFSNSRSEMNVSTLELGDSALYLCASSLPGLAGSQETQYFGPGTRLLVL.

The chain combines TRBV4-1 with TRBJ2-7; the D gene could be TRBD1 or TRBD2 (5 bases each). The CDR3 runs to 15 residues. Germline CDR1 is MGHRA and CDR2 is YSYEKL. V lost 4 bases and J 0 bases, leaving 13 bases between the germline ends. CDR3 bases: TGCGCCAGCAGCCGCTTACGGGGCAGCTCCTACGAGCAGTACTTC. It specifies CASSRLRGSSYEQYF.

CDR3 sequence: CASSWDSQTSYEQYF. The CDR3 DNA reads TGTGCCAGTAGTTGGGACAGCCAGACCTCCTACGAGCAGTACTTC. This chain links TRBV19 with TRBJ2-7; 7 bases fit TRBD1. There are 15 residues in the CDR3. Germline V lookup: CDR1 LNHDA, CDR2 SQIVND (reference sequence). J gave up 0 bases and V 5 bases, and 7 bases lay outside the gene matches.

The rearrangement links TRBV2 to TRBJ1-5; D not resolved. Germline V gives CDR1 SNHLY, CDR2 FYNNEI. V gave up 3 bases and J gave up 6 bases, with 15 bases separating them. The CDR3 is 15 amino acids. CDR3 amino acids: CASSDGSWRGQPQHF. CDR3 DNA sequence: TGTGCCAGCAGTGATGGGAGTTGGCGGGGTCAGCCCCAGCATTTT.

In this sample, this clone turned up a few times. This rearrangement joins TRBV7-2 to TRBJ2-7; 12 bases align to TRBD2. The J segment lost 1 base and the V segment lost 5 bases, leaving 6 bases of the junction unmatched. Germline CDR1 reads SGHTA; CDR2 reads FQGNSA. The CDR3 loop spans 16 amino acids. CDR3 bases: TGTGCCAGCAGCAGAGGGACTAGCGGGCCATCCTACGAGCAGTACTTC. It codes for CASSRGTSGPSYEQYF.

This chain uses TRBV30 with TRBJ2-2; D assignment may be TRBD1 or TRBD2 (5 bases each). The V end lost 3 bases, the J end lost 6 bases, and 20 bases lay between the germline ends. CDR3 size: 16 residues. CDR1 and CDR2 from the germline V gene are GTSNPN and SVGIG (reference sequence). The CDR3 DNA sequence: TGTGCCTGGAGGACCCCAGGGAGATTTCTTGCCGGGGAGCTGTTTTTT. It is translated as CAWRTPGRFLAGELFF.